The source of this TCR beta chain is a study of T cell repertoires in cytomegalovirus infection (dated by TCRdb to the late 2010s). Context from the whole study: The peptide stimulations were aimed at well-studied HLA-B-restricted epitopes as well as recently identified HLA-C-restricted CMV epitopes, whose presentation resists viral immunomodulation. The HLA type of each donor mattered for the analysis, because public TCR beta signatures pointed to carriage of CMV infection along with the matching HLA type.

According to the study, the label for this sample's treatment or condition signals: in vitro stimulation with specific CMV peptide epitopes to enrich CMV-specific T cells. The data were produced on an Illumina HiSeq 1500. TCRdb trimmed the raw reads at Q25, called clones with MiXCR and kept productive beta chains. Every distinct CDR3 protein forms one entry, paired with its most common genes and DNA. This sample has approximately 310,000 distinct CDR3 sequences in its table, and approximately 25% of those were observed once. In total, the top ten clones hold 13% of the sample. There are 16 amino acids in the CDR3, from cysteine to phenylalanine inclusive. Only the CDR3 part of the read is kept: 48 bases, read in frame from the first base. CDR1 MNHEY and CDR2 SVGEGT were looked up in the germline V gene. Between the V and J ends, shortened by 4 bases and 1 base respectively, the junction contains 11 bases.

This clonotype was detected only a few times. This receptor's antigen is unknown. Base qualities were left out, and no much larger clone turns up one base away. Overall study results and their limits: In both this cohort and an independent roughly 360-donor cohort, the cumulative frequency of public TCR beta family members distinguished carriers of CMV infection plus the relevant HLA type. In the ex vivo response, HLA-C-restricted CMV-specific TCR beta clonotypes were dominant, and in two of eight donors the single most frequent clonotype came from this HLA-C-restricted group.

The origin of this receptor is a human donor in good health (CMV status not recorded). Some clones in this sample may be carry-over from other donors' samples. Rearrangement joined TRBV6-2 or TRBV6-3 to TRBJ2-6, with the D gene uncertain. This sample comprised cultured PBMCs, obtained from culture after CMV antigen stimulation. The DNA sequence is given as TGTGCCAGCAGTTTCGGGTTAGGGTCTGGGGCCAACGTCCTGACTTTC. This gives the protein CASSFGLGSGANVLTF.